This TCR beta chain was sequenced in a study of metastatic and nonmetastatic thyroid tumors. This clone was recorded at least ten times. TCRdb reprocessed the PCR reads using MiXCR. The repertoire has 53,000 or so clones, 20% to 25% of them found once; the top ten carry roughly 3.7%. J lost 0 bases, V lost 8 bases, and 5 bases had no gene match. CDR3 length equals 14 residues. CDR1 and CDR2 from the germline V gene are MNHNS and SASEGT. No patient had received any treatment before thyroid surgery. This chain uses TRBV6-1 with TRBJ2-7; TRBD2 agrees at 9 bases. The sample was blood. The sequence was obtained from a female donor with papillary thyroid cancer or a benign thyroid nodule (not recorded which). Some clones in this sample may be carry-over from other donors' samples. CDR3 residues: CASPDSGSSYEQYF. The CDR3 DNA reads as TGTGCCAGCCCAGATAGCGGGAGCTCCTACGAGCAGTACTTC.